The 30 T cell receptor beta chains presented below share a single source sample, sequenced in a study of early T cells in non-severe SARS-CoV-2 infection. A single record per CDR3 protein comes from TCRdb applying MiXCR to the 5' RACE reads. The sample has roughly 75,000 distinct CDR3 sequences, roughly a sixth seen once. The sample was whole blood. Receptor source: an adult who was a healthcare worker with PCR-confirmed SARS-CoV-2 infection or an uninfected control (not recorded which).

This clonotype was recorded many times. The CDR3: CASSFFRQTGELFF. In DNA, the CDR3 is TGTGCCAGCAGCTTTTTTCGGCAAACCGGGGAGCTGTTTTTT. The genes are TRBV7-9 and TRBJ2-2; D gene uncertain. Looked up from germline, CDR1 is SEHNR and CDR2 is FQNEAQ (reference sequence). The CDR3 loop spans 14 amino acids. V was trimmed by 3 bases and J by 5 bases, leaving 10 bases between them.

This clonotype came up many times. The rearrangement uses TRBV19 and TRBJ1-5; D unresolved. This CDR3 spans 13 amino acids. Germline lookup yields CDR1 LNHDA and CDR2 SQIVND (reference sequence). The V and J ends lost 3 bases and 3 bases respectively, with 6 bases between them. This CDR3 is CASSMGTNQPQHF. The CDR3 DNA reads as TGTGCCAGTAGTATGGGCACCAATCAGCCCCAGCATTTT.

This clonotype was recorded a few times. The chain combines TRBV10-3 with TRBJ1-3; D uncertain. This CDR3 is built from 14 residues. Germline loops: CDR1 ENHRY, CDR2 SYGVKD. V shed 6 bases and J shed 2 bases, with 11 bases lying between them. The CDR3: CAISDDGAGNTIYF. Written as DNA, the CDR3 is TGTGCCATCAGCGACGACGGAGCTGGAAACACCATATATTTT.

This clonotype was detected only a few times. At one end, the junction sequence differs from germline, possibly due to a read error. The chain combines TRBV28 with TRBJ1-2; 7 bases line up with TRBD1. The CDR3 covers 14 residues. CDR1 MDHEN and CDR2 SYDVKM come from the germline V gene. The CDR3 reads CASSLGSGRGPSPF. Here the CDR3 DNA reads TGTGCCAGCAGTTTGGGGAGTGGGAGGGGGCCTAGTCCCTTC.

This clonotype showed up just a few times. This chain connects TRBV6-1 to TRBJ2-5; no firm D call. V lost 6 bases and J 5 bases, leaving 13 bases between the germline ends. This CDR3 contains 13 residues. Germline-derived CDR1 and CDR2 are MNHNS and SASEGT. CDR3 sequence: CASSFGFGETQYF. The CDR3 nucleotides read TGTGCCAGCAGCTTTGGGTTCGGGGAGACCCAGTACTTC.

This clonotype was seen repeatedly, ten times or more. The chain links TRBV27 to TRBJ1-3; possibly TRBD1 for D (6 bases). Germline assignment: CDR1 MNHEY and CDR2 SMNVEV (reference sequence). This CDR3 is 15 amino acids long. Between the trimmed V and J ends, which lost 5 bases and 4 bases, there was a span of 15 bases. This CDR3 is CASSLRTDQGNTIYF. The CDR3 DNA sequence: TGTGCCAGCAGTCTTCGGACAGACCAAGGAAACACCATATATTTT.

The table lists this clonotype with a few counts. A read error may produce the germline difference seen at one junction end. The chain uses TRBV7-2 and TRBJ2-4, with 10 bases identical to TRBD2. CDR1 and CDR2 from the germline V gene are SGHTA and FQGNSA. The CDR3 length is 15 residues. CDR3 protein: CASSLAGAVKNIQYF. CDR3 sequence (DNA): TGTGCCAGCAGCCTAGCGGGGGCCGTCAAAAACATTCAGTACTTC.

This clonotype was seen only a few times. The J gene is TRBJ2-7, the V gene TRBV5-1, with 13 bases lining up with TRBD2. V was pared by 8 bases and J by 2 bases, with 4 bases of the junction left unmatched. The CDR3 totals 14 residues. In germline, CDR1 is SGHRS, CDR2 YFSETQ. CDR3 loop: CASRGLAGTYEQYF. The DNA for the CDR3 is TGCGCCAGTCGGGGACTAGCGGGGACCTACGAGCAGTACTTC.

This chain joins TRBV19 and TRBJ1-5; possibly TRBD1 for D (6 bases). The CDR3 covers 15 residues. The germline gives CDR1 LNHDA, CDR2 SQIVND (reference sequence). With 5 bases removed from V and 4 bases from J, the gap between germline ends came to 15 bases. CDR3 residues: CASSAQGKANQPQHF. The CDR3 bases are TGTGCCAGTAGTGCACAGGGAAAGGCGAATCAGCCCCAGCATTTT.

The rearrangement uses TRBV7-2 and TRBJ2-1, with a tentative D call TRBD1 (5 bases). Deletions cut 5 bases from V and 2 bases from J, with 22 bases between. The CDR3 consists of 18 residues. CDR1 is SGHTA, CDR2 FQGNSA, per germline. As DNA, the CDR3 is TGTGCCAGCAGCCCCTTACGCCAGGGTGGTTTAACCTACAATGAGCAGTTCTTC. Protein product: CASSPLRQGGLTYNEQFF.

The V gene is TRBV28, the J gene TRBJ1-6; possibly TRBD1 for D (5 bases). Germline V gives CDR1 MDHEN, CDR2 SYDVKM. The CDR3 sequence is 14 residues long. V lost 4 bases, J lost 7 bases, and 11 bases lay in between. The CDR3 nucleotides read TGTGCCAGCAGTTCGGGACCGAGGAATTCACCCCTCCACTTT. Translating gives CASSSGPRNSPLHF.

The chain links TRBV7-9 to TRBJ1-2; the match to TRBD1 covers 8 bases. Germline CDR1 reads SEHNR; CDR2 reads FQNEAQ (reference sequence). The CDR3 loop spans 15 amino acids. With V trimmed by 7 bases and J by 2 bases, 9 bases remained unmatched. The CDR3: CASNPTGAPNYGYTF. The CDR3 nucleotides are TGTGCCAGCAATCCGACAGGGGCTCCCAACTATGGCTACACCTTC.

This chain connects TRBV20-1 to TRBJ1-2; TRBD1 is a possible D gene (6 bases). V lost 6 bases and J lost 2, with 22 bases in between. This CDR3 has 16 amino acids. Germline values: CDR1 DFQATT, CDR2 SNEGSKA (reference sequence). The CDR3 DNA reads TGCAGTGCCACTAACAGGGAACATCAATGGAACTATGGCTACACCTTC. Its translation: CSATNREHQWNYGYTF.

This clonotype has at least ten counts. This chain links TRBV27 with TRBJ1-1, with D unresolved. V lost 6 bases to trimming and J lost 0 bases, with 8 bases between them. This CDR3 spans 13 amino acids. In germline, CDR1 is MNHEY, CDR2 SMNVEV (reference sequence). CDR3 sequence (DNA): TGTGCCAGCAGAAGTCACATGAACACTGAAGCTTTCTTT. Translation gives CASRSHMNTEAFF.

CDR3 coding DNA: TGTGCCAGCAGCGCTGACTGGAACACTGAAGCTTTCTTT. Protein: CASSADWNTEAFF. This chain links TRBV7-6 with TRBJ1-1; D is unclear. With 5 bases removed from V and 1 base from J, the gap between germline ends came to 8 bases. The CDR3 runs to 13 residues. The V gene's germline CDR1 is SGHVS and CDR2 FNYEAQ.

The gene calls are TRBV7-2 and TRBJ2-7; either TRBD1 or TRBD2 may supply D (7 bases each). The CDR3 sequence is 19 residues long. The germline CDR1 and CDR2 sequences are SGHTA and FQGNSA. The V and J ends lost 1 base and 1 base respectively, with 23 bases between them. CDR3 amino acids: CASSLGGGTGTVTSYEQYF. In nucleotides, the CDR3 is TGTGCCAGCAGCTTAGGGGGGGGAACCGGGACAGTGACTTCCTACGAGCAGTACTTC.

This clonotype was counted many times. The chain couples TRBV20-1 to TRBJ1-4, with D possibly matching TRBD1 (6 bases). This CDR3 has 15 amino acids. Germline assignment: CDR1 DFQATT and CDR2 SNEGSKA (reference sequence). Trimming took off 5 bases at V and 0 bases at J, with 13 bases between the two ends. The CDR3 loop is CSAFPYRATNEKLFF. The CDR3 DNA reads TGCAGTGCTTTTCCCTACAGGGCAACTAATGAAAAACTGTTTTTT.

The chain is built from TRBV7-8 and TRBJ2-7; maybe TRBD1 (5 bases). Germline V gene lookup returns CDR1 SGHVS and CDR2 FQNEAQ. The CDR3 is 13 amino acids. V was cut by 1 base and J by 12 bases, with 16 bases left in between. The CDR3: CASSLVVQGIMYF. The CDR3 nucleotides read TGTGCCAGCAGCTTAGTGGTTCAGGGAATCATGTACTTC. The full variable domain, rest sourced from reference TRBV7-8 and TRBJ2-7, is GAGVSQSPRYKVAKRGQDVALRCDPISGHVSLFWYQQALGQGPEFLTYFQNEAQLDKSGLPSDRFFAERPEGSVSTLKIQRTQQEDSAVYLCASSLVVQGIMYFGPGTRLTVT.

The V and J genes are TRBV12-3 or TRBV12-4 and TRBJ1-2, with D maybe TRBD1 (6 bases). V gave up 5 bases and J gave up 0 bases, with 13 bases separating them. The CDR3 consists of 15 residues. DNA for the CDR3: TGTGCCAGCAGTCCTGCGGGGGGCTCTAACTATGGCTACACCTTC. Its translation: CASSPAGGSNYGYTF.

The chain employs TRBV6-2 or TRBV6-3 and TRBJ1-1; tentatively, D is TRBD1 (5 bases). Germline lookup yields CDR1 MNHEY and CDR2 SVGEGT. The CDR3 consists of 16 residues. Between the trimmed V and J ends, which lost 1 base and 1 base, there was a span of 13 bases. This CDR3 is CASSYWDPWGNTEAFF. The CDR3 bases are TGTGCCAGCAGTTACTGGGACCCTTGGGGGAACACTGAAGCTTTCTTT.

This clonotype was observed a handful of times. The chain couples TRBV19 to TRBJ1-2; TRBD1 agrees at 7 bases. CDR1 is LNHDA and CDR2 is SQIVND in the germline V gene (reference sequence). V shed 10 bases and J 2 bases; nucleotides not matched to a gene: 13. This CDR3 contains 15 residues. The CDR3 region has the DNA TGTGCCACCTCGACGGGACAGTCGTCGAACTATGGCTACACCTTC. It translates to CATSTGQSSNYGYTF. Drawing the rest from reference TRBV19 and TRBJ1-2, the complete variable domain is DGGITQSPKYLFRKEGQNVTLSCEQNLNHDAMYWYRQDPGQGLRLIYYSQIVNDFQKGDIAEGYSVSREKKESFPLTVTSAQKNPTAFYLCATSTGQSSNYGYTFGSGTRLTVV.

There are a few counts of this clonotype. The chain recombines TRBV6-1 with TRBJ2-7; TRBD1 matches at 8 bases. CDR1 is MNHNS and CDR2 is SASEGT in the germline V gene. Germline trimming cut 3 bases from V and 1 base from J; bases unmatched to any gene: 5. The CDR3 contains 15 residues. The CDR3 is CASSDRTGKSYEQYF. Written as DNA, the CDR3 is TGTGCCAGCAGTGATCGGACAGGGAAATCCTACGAGCAGTACTTC.

This clonotype has only a few counts. The chain joins TRBV6-6 to TRBJ1-4; no definite D call. The CDR3 consists of 16 residues. V gave up 4 bases and J gave up 7 bases, with 19 bases separating them. Germline loops: CDR1 MNHNY, CDR2 SVGAGI (reference sequence). Here the CDR3 reads CASSSGIGTLGEKLFF. In nucleotides, the CDR3 is TGTGCCAGCAGTTCCGGTATAGGAACACTGGGTGAAAAACTGTTTTTT.

This rearrangement joins TRBV13 to TRBJ2-7; 7 positions match TRBD1. V shed 4 bases and J 6 bases; nucleotides not matched to a gene: 6. This CDR3 spans 13 amino acids. Germline V gene lookup returns CDR1 PRHDT and CDR2 FYEKMQ (reference sequence). The CDR3 DNA sequence: TGTGCCAGCAGCTACCGGACAGGCGGCGAGCAGTACTTC. Protein product: CASSYRTGGEQYF.

There are a few counts of this clonotype. Written as DNA, the CDR3 is TGTGCCAGCAGTACTCGGGCACTACAAGAGACCCAGTACTTC. Protein product: CASSTRALQETQYF. The chain has TRBV2 and TRBJ2-5; the D is unclear. Trimming cost V 5 bases and J 2 bases, with 12 bases left between them. CDR1 SNHLY and CDR2 FYNNEI come from the germline V gene. The CDR3 is made up of 14 amino acids.

V and J are TRBV28 and TRBJ2-3; TRBD2 might be the D (5 bases). Germline V gene data show CDR1 as MDHEN and CDR2 as SYDVKM. The CDR3 consists of 14 residues. V was trimmed by 10 bases and J by 5 bases, leaving 19 bases between them. This chain's CDR3 is CATNRASSQDTQYF. CDR3 DNA sequence: TGTGCCACCAACCGGGCTAGCAGTCAAGATACGCAGTATTTT. The full variable domain, its missing parts supplied by reference TRBV28 and TRBJ2-3, is DVKVTQSSRYLVKRTGEKVFLECVQDMDHENMFWYRQDPGLGLRLIYFSYDVKMKEKGDIPEGYSVSREKKERFSLILESASTNQTSMYLCATNRASSQDTQYFGPGTRLTVL.

V and J are TRBV2 and TRBJ1-1; no definite D call. Deletions cut 3 bases from V and 0 bases from J, with 14 bases between. This CDR3 contains 16 residues. The germline CDR1 and CDR2 sequences are SNHLY and FYNNEI. CDR3 region: CASSDGGGVMNTEAFF. CDR3 DNA: TGTGCCAGCAGTGATGGCGGCGGGGTCATGAACACTGAAGCTTTCTTT.

The chain recombines TRBV2 with TRBJ2-7, with 9 nucleotides matching TRBD1. The CDR3 is 14 residues long. Germline CDR1 SNHLY, CDR2 FYNNEI. V was clipped by 5 bases and J by 4 bases; unmatched bases: 6. The CDR3 region has the DNA TGTGCCAGCAGTAGAGACAGGGGGGATTACGAGCAGTACTTC. Encoded protein: CASSRDRGDYEQYF.

The J gene is TRBJ1-1, the V gene TRBV30; D is unresolved. Germline lookup yields CDR1 GTSNPN and CDR2 SVGIG (reference sequence). The length of the CDR3 is 14 residues. V lost 7 bases, J lost 4 bases, and 19 bases lay in between. Written as DNA, the CDR3 is TGTGCCTCCCCGAGAGAGGCGACGTCCACTGAAGCTTTCTTT. Residues: CASPREATSTEAFF.

There are a few counts of this clonotype. The rearrangement joins TRBV7-4 to TRBJ2-7, with 7 bases aligning to TRBD2. CDR1 and CDR2 (germline): SGHVT, SQSDAQ. With 7 bases clipped from V and 6 bases from J, the junction kept 12 bases outside the gene matches. The CDR3 is made up of 14 amino acids. The CDR3 is CASTPHCGRGEQYF. CDR3 nucleotides: TGTGCCAGCACCCCCCACTGCGGGAGAGGCGAGCAGTACTTC.